A single sample gave rise to the 11 T cell receptor beta chains below, sequenced in a study of long-term antiretroviral therapy in people with HIV. An immunoSEQ assay, version v3.0, was performed at survey level. Clones were sequenced by immunoSEQ multiplex PCR, and TCRdb holds only the in-frame ones, with some missing. Of some 35,000 clones listed, about 83% are singletons. Source: unsorted PBMCs, taken 0.4 years before starting antiretroviral therapy. These receptors all stem from a man aged 18 to 30 with HIV.

The chain's CDR3 is CASSRPTGPTGELFF. CDR3 nucleotide sequence: TGTGCCAGCAGTCGTCCAACGGGGCCCACCGGGGAGCTGTTTTTT. The gene calls are TRBV7-3 and TRBJ2-2, with D perhaps TRBD1 or TRBD2 (5 bases each). V was clipped by 6 bases and J by 4 bases, with 15 bases between them. CDR1 is SGHTA and CDR2 is FQGTGA in the germline V gene. The CDR3 is 15 amino acids. Using reference TRBV7-3 and TRBJ2-2 for the parts outside the CDR3, the full variable domain is GAGVSQTPSNKVTEKGKYVELRCDPISGHTALYWYRQSLGQGPEFLIYFQGTGAADDSGLPNDRFFAVRPEGSVSTLKIQRTERGDSAVYLCASSRPTGPTGELFFGEGSRLTVL.

A remark on this clone: Compared with germline, one end of the junction differs, possibly owing to a read error. The genes are TRBV7-7 and TRBJ2-1; 13 positions agree with TRBD2. The CDR3 covers 15 residues. Per the germline V gene, CDR1 is SSHAT and CDR2 is FNYEAQ (reference sequence). The CDR3 DNA sequence: TGTGCTAGCAGCCCGGGACTAGCGGGGTACAATGAGCAGTTCTTC. This encodes CASSPGLAGYNEQFF.

The chain carries TRBV19 and TRBJ2-1; 9 bases fit TRBD2. Germline V gene data show CDR1 as LNHDA and CDR2 as SQIVND (reference sequence). CDR3 length: 16 residues. V trimming: 7 bases; J trimming: 3 bases; junction bases outside the gene matches: 10. The chain's CDR3 is CASNPHEREVYNEQFF. The CDR3 region has the DNA TGTGCCAGTAACCCCCATGAGCGGGAGGTCTACAATGAGCAGTTCTTC.

This clone has a handful of counts. The V gene is TRBV6-1, the J gene TRBJ2-3, with D possibly matching TRBD2 (8 bases). This CDR3 spans 14 amino acids. Looked up from germline, CDR1 is MNHNS and CDR2 is SASEGT. Trimming shortened V by 8 bases and J by 3 bases, and 15 bases separated the two germline ends. CDR3 DNA: TGTGCCAGCCAGGGGGGACTAGAGACAGATACGCAGTATTTT. Protein product: CASQGGLETDTQYF.

CDR3 loop: CASSQEGLAGTDTQYF. CDR3 coding DNA: TGCGCCAGCAGCCAGGAGGGACTAGCGGGCACAGATACGCAGTATTTT. The chain couples TRBV4-1 to TRBJ2-3; 11 bases are a match to TRBD2. Germline V gene lookup returns CDR1 MGHRA and CDR2 YSYEKL. J gave up 1 base and V 3 bases, and 3 bases lay outside the gene matches. This CDR3 contains 16 residues.

This sequence joins TRBV7-2 and TRBJ1-5; perhaps TRBD1 as D (5 bases). The CDR3 totals 15 residues. CDR1 and CDR2 (germline): SGHTA, FQGNSA. V was shortened by 3 bases and J by 3 bases, with 12 bases between the two germline ends. CDR3: CASSFKGVDNQPQHF. The CDR3 bases are TGTGCCAGCAGCTTTAAAGGGGTCGACAATCAGCCCCAGCATTTT.

Only one count was recorded for this clone. V usage is TRBV7-2 and J usage is TRBJ2-7, with 10 positions matching TRBD1. V was clipped by 6 bases and J by 7 bases; unmatched bases: 12. Germline values: CDR1 SGHTA, CDR2 FQGNSA. The CDR3 sequence is 15 residues long. This CDR3 reads CASRLPGQGRREQYF. The CDR3 DNA reads as TGTGCCAGCAGACTACCGGGACAGGGGCGGCGGGAGCAGTACTTC.

The gene calls are TRBV18 and TRBJ2-6; possible D gene TRBD1, 6 bases. Germline V gene data show CDR1 as KGHSH and CDR2 as LQKENI. Trimming shortened V by 6 bases and J by 0 bases, and 21 bases separated the two germline ends. The CDR3 consists of 19 residues. The CDR3 region is CASSLTQGILSSGANVLTF. The CDR3, as DNA: TGTGCCAGCTCGCTAACCCAGGGGATCCTCTCCTCTGGGGCCAACGTCCTGACTTTC.

The gene calls are TRBV5-4 and TRBJ2-5, with 10 bases fitting TRBD2. The J segment lost 3 bases and the V segment lost 0 bases, leaving 5 bases of the junction unmatched. Germline CDR1 is SGHNT and CDR2 is YYREEE (reference sequence). This CDR3 has 16 residues. The CDR3 nucleotides read TGTGCCAGCAGCTTGGTACTAGCGGGACTGAAAGAGACCCAGTACTTC. Its translation: CASSLVLAGLKETQYF.

The chain joins TRBV11-2 to TRBJ2-7; weak D call: TRBD2 (6 bases). This CDR3 is 14 amino acids long. Germline CDR1 and CDR2: SGHAT and FQNNGV. V dropped 1 base and J dropped 3 bases, with 10 bases sitting between them. The CDR3 region has the DNA TGTGCCAGCAGCTTAGGGCTAGCGAGCTACGAGCAGTACTTC. Its protein is CASSLGLASYEQYF.

This clone is medium-sized (0.01 to 0.1%). The chain's CDR3 is CASSQEGTGAYEQYF. CDR3 in DNA: TGCGCCAGCAGCCAGGAAGGAACAGGAGCCTACGAGCAGTACTTC. The chain links TRBV4-1 to TRBJ2-7, with TRBD1 as a possible D gene (5 bases). CDR1 and CDR2 from the germline V gene are MGHRA and YSYEKL. The CDR3 totals 15 residues. With 3 bases removed from V and 2 bases from J, the gap between germline ends came to 14 bases.